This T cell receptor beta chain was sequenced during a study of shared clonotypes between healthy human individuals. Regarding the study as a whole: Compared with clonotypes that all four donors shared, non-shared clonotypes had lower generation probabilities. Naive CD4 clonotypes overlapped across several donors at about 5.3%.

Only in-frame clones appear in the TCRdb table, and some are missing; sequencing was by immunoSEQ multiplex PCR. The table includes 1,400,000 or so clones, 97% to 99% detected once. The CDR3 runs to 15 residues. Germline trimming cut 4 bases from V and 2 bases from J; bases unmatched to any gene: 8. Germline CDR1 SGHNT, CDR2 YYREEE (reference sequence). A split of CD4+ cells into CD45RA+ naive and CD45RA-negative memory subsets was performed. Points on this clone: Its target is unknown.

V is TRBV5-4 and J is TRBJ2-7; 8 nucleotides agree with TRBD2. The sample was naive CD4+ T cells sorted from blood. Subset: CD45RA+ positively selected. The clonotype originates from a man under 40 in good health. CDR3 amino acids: CASSPYREGPYEQYF. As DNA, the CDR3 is TGTGCCAGCAGCCCCTACCGGGAGGGCCCCTACGAGCAGTACTTC.